The present entry profiles one T cell receptor beta chain with its context. The data are from a study of blood T cell repertoires in COVID-19. At the level of the study: COVID-19 samples collected from the United States, Italy and Spain covered acute and convalescent phases. T cells, B-cell-depleted T cells, or PBMCs supplied cDNA or gDNA.

Seattle enrolled patients during active infection and tracked them longitudinally. CDR1 and CDR2 (germline): MDHEN, SYDVKM. The ends lost 5 bases at V and 3 bases at J; junction bases unmatched: 9. This CDR3 region has 15 residues. The assay was immunoSEQ multiplex PCR, and TCRdb's table has in-frame clones only and misses some. The repertoire holds 160,000 or so clones, just over 90% seen once, with around 2% in the top ten. The sample comprised peripheral blood. The chain recombines TRBV28 with TRBJ1-2; 7 nucleotides match TRBD1. This sequence was found in a woman aged 60-70 years with COVID-19, enrolled during active disease. CDR3 sequence (DNA): TGTGCCAGCAGTCCCCCACAGGGGATCGACTATGGCTACACCTTC. It yields the protein CASSPPQGIDYGYTF.